This is a list of T cell receptor beta chains from one sample in a study of PD-L1 blockade in urothelial cancer. Method: immunoSEQ multiplex PCR; TCRdb's copy keeps in-frame clones and lacks some. The sample lists about 74,000 clones; 80% to 90% were seen once. This specimen consisted of PBMCs, obtained around atezolizumab (anti-PD-L1) treatment. The receptors were gathered from a man in his 70s with urothelial cancer. Each CDR3 is given with its conserved first and last residue. D genes are given only for firm matches. Clone size appears in some rows only: once, few, many, or a class for an expanded clone.

D gene,V gene,CDR3 length,J gene,clone size,CDR3 DNA,CDR3 protein
NA,TRBV29-1,10,TRBJ1-1,few,TGCAGCGTTGGTTATCCCGAAGCTTTCTTT,CSVGYPEAFF
TRBD2,TRBV29-1,14,TRBJ2-7,NA,TGCAGCGTTGGAGGGGTAGCGGGAGCCTACGAGCAGTACTTC,CSVGGVAGAYEQYF
TRBD1,TRBV9,14,TRBJ2-7,NA,TGTGCCAGCAGCCTAGGACAGGGGACCTACGAGCAGTACTTC,CASSLGQGTYEQYF
NA,TRBV2,14,TRBJ2-3,NA,TGTGCCAGCAAGGCGGGTCGAGGGACAGATACGCAGTATTTT,CASKAGRGTDTQYF
TRBD2,TRBV14,16,TRBJ2-7,NA,TGTGCCAGCAGCCCTCGGGTTAGCGGGATCTCCTACGAGCAGTACTTC,CASSPRVSGISYEQYF
TRBD2,TRBV4-1,17,TRBJ2-7,NA,TGCGCCAGCAGCCAAGCGAAAGCGGGGGCGGCGACCTACGAGCAGTACTTC,CASSQAKAGAATYEQYF
TRBD2,TRBV6-6,16,TRBJ2-7,NA,TGTGCCAGCAGTTACGATGGGCGGGAGGAAGGGTACGAGCAGTACTTC,CASSYDGREEGYEQYF
NA,TRBV29-1,14,TRBJ1-3,NA,TGCAGCGTTGGACATTCGGGGTCAGGAAACACCATATATTTT,CSVGHSGSGNTIYF
NA,TRBV28,12,TRBJ2-7,NA,TGTGCCAGCAGTTTATCGGGCTACGAGCAGTACTTC,CASSLSGYEQYF
NA,TRBV11-2,14,TRBJ1-1,NA,TGTGCCAGCAGCGAGAACAGGGTGGGGACTGAAGCTTTCTTT,CASSENRVGTEAFF
NA,TRBV6-5,14,TRBJ1-1,NA,TGTGCCAGCAGTTACTCGGCGGCGAACACTGAAGCTTTCTTT,CASSYSAANTEAFF
TRBD2,TRBV28,19,TRBJ2-7,NA,TGTGCCAGCAGCCCCCGACTAGCGGGAGGGCCGATGGTGGGGAGGGAGCAGTACTTC,CASSPRLAGGPMVGREQYF
NA,TRBV7-6,14,TRBJ2-3,NA,TGTGCCAGCAGCTTAAACCCCCCTAGGGATACGCAGTATTTT,CASSLNPPRDTQYF
NA,TRBV9,14,TRBJ2-7,NA,TGTGCCAGCAGCGTAGCTCCCAGCTCCTACGAGCAGTACTTC,CASSVAPSSYEQYF
NA,TRBV28,16,TRBJ2-2,NA,TGTGCCAGCAGATTCTCAGGGAGGAGGAACACCGGGGAGCTGTTTTTT,CASRFSGRRNTGELFF
NA,TRBV7-6,16,TRBJ2-5,NA,TGTGCCAGCAGCTTAGGGTTGGCGGGGGCAGGGGAGACCCAGTACTTC,CASSLGLAGAGETQYF
NA,TRBV7-8,16,TRBJ2-1,NA,TGTGCCAGCAGCTTGATACGTAGCGGAGCCTACAATGAGCAGTTCTTC,CASSLIRSGAYNEQFF
TRBD2,TRBV6-7,15,TRBJ2-7,NA,TGTGCCAGCAGTTACAGTAGCGGGAGGGTCAACGAGCAGTACTTC,CASSYSSGRVNEQYF
TRBD2,TRBV28,13,TRBJ2-3,NA,TGTGCCACCTACCCGGGAGGCCTTAGGACGCAGTATTTT,CATYPGGLRTQYF
NA,TRBV5-1,14,TRBJ2-7,NA,TGCGCCAGCAAGCACGGGTCAGGGACCTACGAGCAGTACTTC,CASKHGSGTYEQYF
TRBD1,TRBV29-1,15,TRBJ1-2,once,TGCAGCGTTTGGGACAGGAGGATGACTAACTATGGCTACACCTTC,CSVWDRRMTNYGYTF
TRBD2,TRBV5-1,14,TRBJ2-3,NA,TGCGCCAGCAGCTTGGGGACTAGCGCAGATACGCAGTATTTT,CASSLGTSADTQYF
NA,TRBV7-9,15,TRBJ1-1,once,TGTGCCAGCAGCTTTCTCCAAACAGGGAACACTGAAGCTTTCTTT,CASSFLQTGNTEAFF
NA,TRBV18,14,TRBJ2-3,NA,TGTGCCAGCTCACCGCGACAGGGCACAGATACGCAGTATTTT,CASSPRQGTDTQYF
TRBD1,TRBV5-4,15,TRBJ2-2,NA,TGTGCCAGCAGCGCCGGACAGGGGGGAACCGGGGAGCTGTTTTTT,CASSAGQGGTGELFF
NA,TRBV30,12,TRBJ2-1,NA,TGTGCCTGGAAGGACATTTACAATGAGCAGTTCTTC,CAWKDIYNEQFF
NA,TRBV30,16,TRBJ1-1,once,TGTGCCTGGAGTGTACGTCGCAGTCTGGCTAACACTGAAGCTTTCTTT,CAWSVRRSLANTEAFF
NA,TRBV5-4,13,TRBJ2-5,once,TGTGCCAGCAGCTTGAGGGGACAAGAGACCCAGTACTTC,CASSLRGQETQYF
TRBD1,TRBV28,15,TRBJ1-5,NA,TGTGCCAGCCGGACAGGGGGCGGGGGCAATCAGCCCCAGCATTTT,CASRTGGGGNQPQHF
TRBD1,TRBV2,16,TRBJ1-2,NA,TGTGCCAGCAGTCAGCCCCGGACAGGGAGTGGAGGTGGCTACACCTTC,CASSQPRTGSGGGYTF
TRBD1,TRBV11-3,15,TRBJ2-1,NA,TGTGCCAGCAGCCCCGGACAGGGGTTAGGGGATGAGCAGTTCTTC,CASSPGQGLGDEQFF
NA,TRBV28,12,TRBJ2-5,few,TGTGCCAGCAGTTCGAGGTTAGAGACCCAGTACTTC,CASSSRLETQYF
TRBD2,TRBV6-6,14,TRBJ2-1,NA,TGTGCCAGCAGCCGGACTAGCGGGAGTTACGAGCAGTTCTTC,CASSRTSGSYEQFF
TRBD2,TRBV5-1,15,TRBJ2-5,NA,TGCGCCAGCAGCCCGGACGGGGGGTCGCAAGAGACCCAGTACTTC,CASSPDGGSQETQYF
NA,TRBV27,14,TRBJ2-2,NA,TGTGCCAGCAGTTTGCAGGGATCCCCCGGGGAGCTGTTTTTT,CASSLQGSPGELFF
NA,TRBV6-5,15,TRBJ2-7,once,TGTGCCAGCAGTTACCCCACCGGGACACCCTACGAGCAGTACTTC,CASSYPTGTPYEQYF
TRBD1,TRBV5-6,15,TRBJ2-1,NA,TGTGCCAGCAGCTCGACTCGGACAGGGGGGAAGGAGCAGTTCTTC,CASSSTRTGGKEQFF
NA,TRBV5-1,13,TRBJ1-5,NA,TGCGCCAGCAGCTTGGATATCCGGGAGCCCCAGCATTTT,CASSLDIREPQHF
NA,TRBV28,18,TRBJ2-3,NA,TGTGCCAGCAGTTTAAATAGGCGCAACCGAGAGGTCACAGATACGCAGTATTTT,CASSLNRRNREVTDTQYF
NA,TRBV28,14,TRBJ1-5,NA,TGTGCCAGCAGTTTCTGGCAGGGAATTCAGCCCCAGCATTTT,CASSFWQGIQPQHF
TRBD2,TRBV28,15,TRBJ2-1,NA,TGTGCCAGCAGTTTCAGACTAGCGGGAATCAATGAGCAGTTCTTC,CASSFRLAGINEQFF
TRBD1,TRBV18,15,TRBJ1-3,NA,TGTGCCAGCTCACCACCCGGGACAGGAGGAAACACCATATATTTT,CASSPPGTGGNTIYF
TRBD1,TRBV6-5,14,TRBJ2-1,NA,TGTGCCAGCAGTAAACGAGCCGGGACAGGAGAGCAGTTCTTC,CASSKRAGTGEQFF
TRBD1,TRBV19,16,TRBJ2-5,NA,TGTGCCAGTAGTGCTGCACCCGGGACAGGGGTGGAGACCCAGTACTTC,CASSAAPGTGVETQYF
NA,TRBV28,15,TRBJ2-3,NA,TGTGCCAGCAGTTTAGATCCCGGTGCGAGAGATACGCAGTATTTT,CASSLDPGARDTQYF
NA,TRBV7-9,14,TRBJ2-1,NA,TGTGCCAGCAGCTTACCAGACAGATACAATGAGCAGTTCTTC,CASSLPDRYNEQFF
TRBD2,TRBV9,16,TRBJ2-1,NA,TGTGCCAGCAGCGTAGATGTAGCGGGGGCCTACAATGAGCAGTTCTTC,CASSVDVAGAYNEQFF
TRBD1,TRBV28,14,TRBJ1-1,once,TGTGCCAGCAGTCCGACAGGGCAGAACACTGAAGCTTTCTTT,CASSPTGQNTEAFF
TRBD2,TRBV11-3,15,TRBJ2-1,NA,TGTGCCAGCAGCAGTAGCGGGGCCCTTGGTTCTGAGCAGTTCTTC,CASSSSGALGSEQFF
NA,TRBV27,16,TRBJ2-7,NA,TGTGCCAGCAGTTTAAGACGGCAGGGGACGCATTACGAGCAGTACTTC,CASSLRRQGTHYEQYF
NA,TRBV10-1,14,TRBJ2-1,NA,TGCGCCAGCAGTGAAACGCGGGTCTCCTCTGAGCAGTTCTTC,CASSETRVSSEQFF
NA,TRBV5-5,13,TRBJ1-4,NA,TGTGCCAGCAGCCACTCCCGAGAGGAAAAACTGTTTTTT,CASSHSREEKLFF
NA,TRBV28,12,TRBJ2-5,NA,TGTGCCAGCAGTTCCCAAAGCCTACCCCGGTACTTC,CASSSQSLPRYF
TRBD2,TRBV5-1,17,TRBJ2-7,NA,TGCGCCAGCAGCTTACTAGCGGGAGACCTAGGTGTCCACGAGCAGTACTTC,CASSLLAGDLGVHEQYF
TRBD1,TRBV29-1,14,TRBJ1-2,NA,TGCAGCGTTCGGGTCGGGACAGTACTCCAAGGCTACACCTTC,CSVRVGTVLQGYTF
TRBD1,TRBV18,13,TRBJ1-1,NA,TGTGCCAGCTCACCAAAGCGGGACAGGGAAGCTTTCTTT,CASSPKRDREAFF
TRBD1,TRBV5-4,12,TRBJ1-5,NA,TGTGCCACCCGGACAGGGGATCAGCCCCAGCATTTT,CATRTGDQPQHF
NA,TRBV10-3,15,TRBJ1-2,NA,TGTGCCATCAGTGAGGAAGGGGGAACCAACTATGGCTACACCTTC,CAISEEGGTNYGYTF
TRBD2,TRBV7-3,15,TRBJ2-3,NA,TGTGCCAGCAGCAGAACTAGCGGGTACACAGATACGCAGTATTTT,CASSRTSGYTDTQYF
TRBD1,TRBV5-5,16,TRBJ2-7,NA,TGTGCCAGCAGCTTGGTAGTTAGGACAGGGGCTGTCGAGCAGTACTTC,CASSLVVRTGAVEQYF